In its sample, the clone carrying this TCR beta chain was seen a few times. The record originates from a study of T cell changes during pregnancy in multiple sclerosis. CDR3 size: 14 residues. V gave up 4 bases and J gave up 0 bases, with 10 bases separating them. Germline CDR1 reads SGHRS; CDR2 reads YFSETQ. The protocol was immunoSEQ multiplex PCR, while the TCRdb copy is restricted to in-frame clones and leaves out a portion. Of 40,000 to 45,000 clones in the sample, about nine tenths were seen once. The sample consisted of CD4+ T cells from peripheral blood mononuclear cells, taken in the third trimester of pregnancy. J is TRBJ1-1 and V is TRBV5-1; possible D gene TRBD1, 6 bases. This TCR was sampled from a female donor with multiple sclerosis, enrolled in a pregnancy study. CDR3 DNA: TGCGCCAGCAGCCTCACAGGGCTGAACACTGAAGCTTTCTTT. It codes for CASSLTGLNTEAFF.